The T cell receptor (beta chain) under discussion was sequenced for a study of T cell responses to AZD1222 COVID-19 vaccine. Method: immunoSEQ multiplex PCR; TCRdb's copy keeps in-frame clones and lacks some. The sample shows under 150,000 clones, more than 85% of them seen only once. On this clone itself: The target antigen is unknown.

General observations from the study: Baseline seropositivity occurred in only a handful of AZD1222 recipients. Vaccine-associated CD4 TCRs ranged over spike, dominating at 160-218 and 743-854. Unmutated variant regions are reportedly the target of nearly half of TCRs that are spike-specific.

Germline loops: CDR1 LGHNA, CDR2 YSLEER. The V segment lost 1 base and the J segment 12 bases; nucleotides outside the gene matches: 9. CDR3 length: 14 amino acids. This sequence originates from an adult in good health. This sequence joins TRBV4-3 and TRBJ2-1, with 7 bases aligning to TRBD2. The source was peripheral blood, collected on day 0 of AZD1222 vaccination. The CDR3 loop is CASSQAVGGLGQFF. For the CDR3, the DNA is TGCGCCAGCAGCCAAGCCGTGGGAGGGTTAGGGCAGTTCTTC.